This T cell receptor (beta chain) was sequenced in a study of blood T cell repertoires in COVID-19 (dated by TCRdb to the early 2020s). For the wider study: Samples covering the acute and convalescent phases of COVID-19 were provided by collaborators in the United States, Italy and Spain. The prospective study material was composed of cDNA or gDNA derived from T cells, B-cell-depleted T cells, or PBMCs. The dataset comprised deeply sampled blood TCRbeta repertoires from subjects exposed to, actively infected with, or recovered from COVID-19. The repertoires were released in a freely available public database meant as a resource for research on the immune response to SARS-CoV-2. Samples were obtained from the ongoing ImmuneRACE study (first 160 participants) and from 1,254 subjects provided by 6 global collaborators. Sample metadata almost always included a de-identified subject ID, COVID-19 status, age in years and sex. Where available, HLA class I and class II types were obtained from metadata supplied by the sample provider rather than from assay-based typing. General conclusions and limits of the study: The amount of clinical and demographic metadata varied by source and participant and was provided uncurated.

A word on this clone: Its antigen target is currently unknown. No per-base quality is available; no much larger clone lies one base away.

In the prospective study, participants were about 18 to 90 years old, resided in about two dozen geographic areas of the United States, and were enrolled through a virtual design. To assign participants to cohorts, the prospective study relied on clinical history that participants themselves reported in a screening survey and a study questionnaire. For ImmuneRACE Cohort 3, a participant was defined as recovered based on two consecutive negative NP/OP PCR tests, clearance by a healthcare professional, or resolution of symptoms. Each participant in the prospective study had whole blood, serum and a nasopharyngeal or oropharyngeal swab collected by mobile phlebotomists. Participants in the prospective study had the option to provide additional blood draws and questionnaires over a 2-month period. Before DNA extraction, blood samples from the prospective study were shipped at room temperature or frozen.

CDR1 is given as LGHDT and CDR2 as YNNKEL, both from the germline V gene (reference sequence). From cysteine to phenylalanine, the CDR3 is 14 amino acids long. CDR3 DNA only is kept here, 42 bases in frame from base 1. The junction shows trimming of 3 bases on V and 1 base on J, plus 9 bases between the germline ends. TCRbeta CDR3 regions were amplified from genomic DNA by means of the immunoSEQ Assay, a bias-controlled multiplex PCR. Per the authors' processing: Nucleated cell counts per sample were estimated from amplification of reference gene primers within the assay. Sequence reads were collapsed and filtered to measure the absolute abundance of every unique TCRbeta CDR3 rearrangement. Productive Simpson clonality was computed per sample as the square root of Simpson's diversity index over productive rearrangements. Sourced from immuneACCESS, this table was stored by TCRdb with only in-frame sequences that have V and J called. A share of the clones is absent; for the studies checked, an unresolved V gene accounts for under half, and the remainder has no known explanation. From that table come the V and J calls and clone size; the DNA was used to work out D and trimming. In all, the sample holds some 150,000 clones, and more than 75% of those were seen once. Jointly, the top ten make up approximately 6% of the sample.

The chain is encoded by TRBV3-1 (or the pseudogene TRBV3-2) joined to TRBJ2-5; 6 matching bases give a weak D call of TRBD1. Input material: PBMCs or T cells enriched from blood (not recorded which). The sequence derives from a woman between 45 and 65 years old who had recovered from COVID-19. This receptor has the CDR3 CASSQNRVQETQYF. The DNA reads TGTGCCAGCAGCCAGAACAGGGTCCAAGAGACCCAGTACTTC.